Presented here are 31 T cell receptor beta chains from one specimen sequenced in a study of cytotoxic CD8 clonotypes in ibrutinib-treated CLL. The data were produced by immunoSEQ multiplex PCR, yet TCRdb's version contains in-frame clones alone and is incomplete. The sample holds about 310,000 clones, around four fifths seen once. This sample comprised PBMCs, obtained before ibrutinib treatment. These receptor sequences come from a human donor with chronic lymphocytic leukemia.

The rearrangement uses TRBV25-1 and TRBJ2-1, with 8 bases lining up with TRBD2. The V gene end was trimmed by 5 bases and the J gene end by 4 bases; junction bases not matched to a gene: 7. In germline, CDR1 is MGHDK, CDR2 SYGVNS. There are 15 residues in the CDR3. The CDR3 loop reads CASSSGSTAYNEQFF. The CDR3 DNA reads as TGTGCCAGCAGTAGCGGGAGTACGGCTTACAATGAGCAGTTCTTC.

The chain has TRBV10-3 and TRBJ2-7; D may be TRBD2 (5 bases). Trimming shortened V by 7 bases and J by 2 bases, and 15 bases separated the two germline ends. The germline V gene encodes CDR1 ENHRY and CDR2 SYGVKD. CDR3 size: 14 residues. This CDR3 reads CAITPDPEAYEQYF. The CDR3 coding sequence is TGTGCCATCACCCCGGACCCGGAGGCCTACGAGCAGTACTTC.

The CDR3 sequence is CASSIDPGTSGRKVGEQFF. CDR3 sequence (DNA): TGTGCCAGTAGTATAGATCCCGGGACTAGCGGGAGAAAAGTTGGTGAGCAGTTCTTC. The chain uses TRBV19 and TRBJ2-1; 14 bases align to TRBD2. After removal of 0 bases from V and 9 bases from J, the junction contained 13 bases not matched to a gene. The CDR3 sequence is 19 residues long. The germline V gene encodes CDR1 LNHDA and CDR2 SQIVND (reference sequence). Complete variable domain (other parts from reference TRBV19 and TRBJ2-1): DGGITQSPKYLFRKEGQNVTLSCEQNLNHDAMYWYRQDPGQGLRLIYYSQIVNDFQKGDIAEGYSVSREKKESFPLTVTSAQKNPTAFYLCASSIDPGTSGRKVGEQFFGPGTRLTVL.

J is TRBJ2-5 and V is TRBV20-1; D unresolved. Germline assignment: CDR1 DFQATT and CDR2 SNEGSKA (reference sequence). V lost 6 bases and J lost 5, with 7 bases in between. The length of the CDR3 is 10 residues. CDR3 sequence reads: CSAGRETQYF. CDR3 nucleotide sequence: TGCAGTGCCGGACGGGAGACCCAGTACTTC.

CDR3 bases: TGCGCCAGCAGCACCAGGGAGGAAGGCTACAATGAGCAGTTCTTC. Protein product: CASSTREEGYNEQFF. This chain joins TRBV5-1 and TRBJ2-1, with D tentatively TRBD2 (6 bases). The germline V gene encodes CDR1 SGHRS and CDR2 YFSETQ. The CDR3 extends over 15 amino acids. Trimming removed 4 bases from V and 3 bases from J, with 14 bases in between.

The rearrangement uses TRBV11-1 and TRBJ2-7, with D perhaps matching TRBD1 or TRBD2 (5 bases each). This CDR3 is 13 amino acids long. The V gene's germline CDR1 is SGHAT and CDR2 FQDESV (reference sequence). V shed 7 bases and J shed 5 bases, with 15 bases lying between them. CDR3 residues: CASTRGVGNEQYF. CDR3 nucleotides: TGTGCCAGCACGAGGGGTGTCGGGAACGAGCAGTACTTC.

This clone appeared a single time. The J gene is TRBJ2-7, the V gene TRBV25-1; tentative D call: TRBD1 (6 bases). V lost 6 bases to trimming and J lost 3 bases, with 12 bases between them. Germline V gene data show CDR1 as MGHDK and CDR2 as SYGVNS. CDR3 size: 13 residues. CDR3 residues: CASSLDRIYEQYF. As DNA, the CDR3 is TGTGCCAGCAGCTTAGACAGGATCTACGAGCAGTACTTC.

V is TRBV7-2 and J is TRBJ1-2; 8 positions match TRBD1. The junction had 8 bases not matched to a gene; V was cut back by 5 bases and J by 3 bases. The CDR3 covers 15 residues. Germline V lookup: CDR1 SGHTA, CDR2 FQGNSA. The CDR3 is CASSLGRGQDYGYTF. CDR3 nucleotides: TGTGCCAGCAGCCTAGGCAGGGGGCAGGACTATGGCTACACCTTC.

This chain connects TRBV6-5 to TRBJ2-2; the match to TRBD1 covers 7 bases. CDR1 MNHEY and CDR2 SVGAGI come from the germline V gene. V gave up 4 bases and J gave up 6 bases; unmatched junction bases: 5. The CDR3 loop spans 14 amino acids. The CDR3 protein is CASSSSDRPGELFF. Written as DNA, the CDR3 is TGTGCCAGCAGTTCATCGGACAGGCCCGGGGAGCTGTTTTTT.

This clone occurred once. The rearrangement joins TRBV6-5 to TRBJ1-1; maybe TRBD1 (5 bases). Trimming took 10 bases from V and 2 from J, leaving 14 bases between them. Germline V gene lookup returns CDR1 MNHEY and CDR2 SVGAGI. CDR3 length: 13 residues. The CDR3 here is CATTWGFNTEAFF. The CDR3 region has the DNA TGTGCCACAACATGGGGGTTCAACACTGAAGCTTTCTTT.

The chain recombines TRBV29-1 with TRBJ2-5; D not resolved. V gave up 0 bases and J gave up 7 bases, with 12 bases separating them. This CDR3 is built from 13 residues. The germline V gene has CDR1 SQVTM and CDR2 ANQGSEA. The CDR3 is CSVEDAPPRTQYF. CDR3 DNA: TGCAGCGTTGAAGATGCCCCCCCGAGGACCCAGTACTTC. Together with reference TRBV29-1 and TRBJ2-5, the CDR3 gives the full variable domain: SAVISQKPSRDICQRGTSLTIQCQVDSQVTMMFWYRQQPGQSLTLIATANQGSEATYESGFVIDKFPISRPNLTFSTLTVSNMSPEDSSIYLCSVEDAPPRTQYFGPGTRLLVL.

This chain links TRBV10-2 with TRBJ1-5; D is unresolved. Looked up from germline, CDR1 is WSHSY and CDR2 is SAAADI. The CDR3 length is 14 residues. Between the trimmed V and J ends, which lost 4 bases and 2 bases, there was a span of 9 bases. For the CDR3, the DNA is TGCGCCAGCAGTGCTCAAGCAGGCAATCAGCCCCAGCATTTT. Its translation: CASSAQAGNQPQHF.

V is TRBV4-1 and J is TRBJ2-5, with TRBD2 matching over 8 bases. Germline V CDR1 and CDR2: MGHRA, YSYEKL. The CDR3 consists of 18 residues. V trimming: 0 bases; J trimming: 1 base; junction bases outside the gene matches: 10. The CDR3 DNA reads TGCGCCAGCAGCCAAGATTGGAGACTAGCGAGGGGCCAAGAGACCCAGTACTTC. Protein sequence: CASSQDWRLARGQETQYF.

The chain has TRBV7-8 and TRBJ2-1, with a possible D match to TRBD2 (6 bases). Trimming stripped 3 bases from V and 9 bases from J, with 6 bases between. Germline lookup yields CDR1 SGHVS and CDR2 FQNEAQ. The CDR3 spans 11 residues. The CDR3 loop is CASSLGGEQFF. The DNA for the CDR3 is TGTGCCAGCAGCTTGGGGGGTGAGCAGTTCTTC.

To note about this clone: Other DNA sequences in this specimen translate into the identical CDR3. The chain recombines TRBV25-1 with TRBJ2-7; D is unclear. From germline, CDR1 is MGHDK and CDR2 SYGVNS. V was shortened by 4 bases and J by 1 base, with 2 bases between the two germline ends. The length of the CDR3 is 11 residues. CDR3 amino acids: CASSGSYEQYF. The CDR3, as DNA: TGTGCCAGCAGTGGGTCCTACGAGCAGTACTTC.

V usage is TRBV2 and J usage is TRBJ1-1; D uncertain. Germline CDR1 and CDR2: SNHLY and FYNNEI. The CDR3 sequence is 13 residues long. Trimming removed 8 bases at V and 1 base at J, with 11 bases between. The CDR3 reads CASVFGPNTEAFF. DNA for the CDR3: TGTGCCAGCGTATTTGGACCGAACACTGAAGCTTTCTTT.

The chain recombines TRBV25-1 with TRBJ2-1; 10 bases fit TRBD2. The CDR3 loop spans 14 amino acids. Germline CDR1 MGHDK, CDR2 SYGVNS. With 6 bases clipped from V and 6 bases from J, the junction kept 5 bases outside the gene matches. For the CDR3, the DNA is TGTGCCAGCAGCCTAGCGGGAGTCGTCAATGAGCAGTTCTTC. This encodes CASSLAGVVNEQFF.

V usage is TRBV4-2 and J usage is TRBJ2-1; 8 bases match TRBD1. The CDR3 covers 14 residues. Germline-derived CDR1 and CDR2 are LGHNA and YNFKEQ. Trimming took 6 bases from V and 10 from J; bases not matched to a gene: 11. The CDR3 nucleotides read TGTGCCAGCAGTCCGGGACAGGCTTCTGGCGAGCAGTTCTTC. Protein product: CASSPGQASGEQFF.

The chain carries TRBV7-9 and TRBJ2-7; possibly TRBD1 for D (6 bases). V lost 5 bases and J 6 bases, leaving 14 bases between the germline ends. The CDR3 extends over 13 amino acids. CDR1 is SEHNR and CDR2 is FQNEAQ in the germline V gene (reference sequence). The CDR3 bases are TGTGCCAGCAGCGATTACAGGGCTCTCGAGCAGTACTTC. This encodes CASSDYRALEQYF.

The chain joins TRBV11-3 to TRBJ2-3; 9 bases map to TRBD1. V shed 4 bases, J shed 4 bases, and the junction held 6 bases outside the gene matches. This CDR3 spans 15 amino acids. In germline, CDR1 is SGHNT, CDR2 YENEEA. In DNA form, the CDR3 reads TGTGCCAGCAGCTCGGGACAGGGAAACGCAGATACGCAGTATTTT. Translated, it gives CASSSGQGNADTQYF.

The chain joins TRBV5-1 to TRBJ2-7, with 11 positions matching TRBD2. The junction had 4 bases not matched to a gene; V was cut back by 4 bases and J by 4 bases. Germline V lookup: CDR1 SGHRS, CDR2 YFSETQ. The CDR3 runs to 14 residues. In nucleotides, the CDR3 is TGCGCCAGCAGCCTGACTAGCGGGAAGTACGAGCAGTACTTC. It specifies CASSLTSGKYEQYF.

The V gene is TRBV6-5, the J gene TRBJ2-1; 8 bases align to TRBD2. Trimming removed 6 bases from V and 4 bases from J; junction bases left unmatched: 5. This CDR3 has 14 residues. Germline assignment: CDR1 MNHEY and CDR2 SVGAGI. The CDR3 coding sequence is TGTGCCAGCAGGAGCGGGAGACCTTACAATGAGCAGTTCTTC. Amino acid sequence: CASRSGRPYNEQFF.

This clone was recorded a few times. CDR3 nucleotides: TGTGCCAGCTCAGCGACAGGCACTCCTCCCTACGAGCAGTACTTC. The encoded protein is CASSATGTPPYEQYF. This chain joins TRBV18 and TRBJ2-7; possible D gene TRBD1, 6 bases. Trimming pared 5 bases from V and 2 bases from J, leaving 16 bases between. This CDR3 is built from 15 residues. Germline lookup yields CDR1 KGHSH and CDR2 LQKENI.

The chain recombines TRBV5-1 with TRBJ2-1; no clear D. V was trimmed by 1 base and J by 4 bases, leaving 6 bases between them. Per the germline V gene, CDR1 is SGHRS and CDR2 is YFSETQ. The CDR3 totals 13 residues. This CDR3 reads CASSLFGYNEQFF. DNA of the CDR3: TGCGCCAGCAGCTTGTTTGGGTACAATGAGCAGTTCTTC.

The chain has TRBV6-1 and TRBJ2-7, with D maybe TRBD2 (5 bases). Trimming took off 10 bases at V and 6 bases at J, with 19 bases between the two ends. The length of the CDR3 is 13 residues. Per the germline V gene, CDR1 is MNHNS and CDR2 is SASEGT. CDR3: CAISSSPRLEQYF. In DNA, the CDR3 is TGTGCCATCTCTAGCTCCCCCCGCCTCGAGCAGTACTTC.

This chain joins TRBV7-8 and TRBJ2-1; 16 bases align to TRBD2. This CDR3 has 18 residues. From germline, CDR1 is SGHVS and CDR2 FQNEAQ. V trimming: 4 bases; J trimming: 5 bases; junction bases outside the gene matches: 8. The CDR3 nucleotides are TGTGCCAGCAGCTGGGGACTAGCGGGAGGGCCGATCCACAATGAGCAGTTCTTC. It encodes CASSWGLAGGPIHNEQFF.

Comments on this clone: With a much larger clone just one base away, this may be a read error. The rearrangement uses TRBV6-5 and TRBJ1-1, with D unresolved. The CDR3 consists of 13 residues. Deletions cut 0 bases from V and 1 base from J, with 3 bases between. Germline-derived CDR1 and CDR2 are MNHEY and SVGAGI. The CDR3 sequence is CASSYSANTEAFF. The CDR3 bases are TGTGCCAGCAGTTACTCGGCGAACACTGAAGCTTTCTTT.

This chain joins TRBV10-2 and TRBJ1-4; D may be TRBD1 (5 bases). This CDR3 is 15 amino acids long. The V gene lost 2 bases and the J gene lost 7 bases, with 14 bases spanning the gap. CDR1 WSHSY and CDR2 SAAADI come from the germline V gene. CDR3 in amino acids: CASSEPGGGAEKLFF. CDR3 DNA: TGCGCCAGCAGTGAGCCCGGCGGGGGTGCTGAAAAACTGTTTTTT.

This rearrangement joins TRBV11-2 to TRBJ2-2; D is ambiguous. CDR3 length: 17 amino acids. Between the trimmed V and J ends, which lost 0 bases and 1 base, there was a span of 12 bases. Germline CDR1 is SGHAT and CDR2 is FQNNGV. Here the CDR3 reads CASSLDLFNKNTGELFF. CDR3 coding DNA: TGTGCCAGCAGCTTAGATCTTTTCAACAAGAACACCGGGGAGCTGTTTTTT.

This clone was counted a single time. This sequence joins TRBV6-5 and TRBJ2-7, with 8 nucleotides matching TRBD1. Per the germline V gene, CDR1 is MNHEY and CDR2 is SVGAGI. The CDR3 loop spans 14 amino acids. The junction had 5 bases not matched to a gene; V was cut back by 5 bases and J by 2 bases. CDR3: CASSRTGSTYEQYF. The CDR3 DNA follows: TGTGCCAGCAGTAGGACAGGGTCGACCTACGAGCAGTACTTC.

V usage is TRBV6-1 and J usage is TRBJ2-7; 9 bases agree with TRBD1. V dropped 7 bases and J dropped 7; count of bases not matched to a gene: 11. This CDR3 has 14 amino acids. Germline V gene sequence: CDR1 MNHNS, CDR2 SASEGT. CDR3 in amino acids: CASTEQGASWEQYF. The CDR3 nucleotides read TGTGCCAGCACAGAACAGGGGGCTTCGTGGGAGCAGTACTTC.